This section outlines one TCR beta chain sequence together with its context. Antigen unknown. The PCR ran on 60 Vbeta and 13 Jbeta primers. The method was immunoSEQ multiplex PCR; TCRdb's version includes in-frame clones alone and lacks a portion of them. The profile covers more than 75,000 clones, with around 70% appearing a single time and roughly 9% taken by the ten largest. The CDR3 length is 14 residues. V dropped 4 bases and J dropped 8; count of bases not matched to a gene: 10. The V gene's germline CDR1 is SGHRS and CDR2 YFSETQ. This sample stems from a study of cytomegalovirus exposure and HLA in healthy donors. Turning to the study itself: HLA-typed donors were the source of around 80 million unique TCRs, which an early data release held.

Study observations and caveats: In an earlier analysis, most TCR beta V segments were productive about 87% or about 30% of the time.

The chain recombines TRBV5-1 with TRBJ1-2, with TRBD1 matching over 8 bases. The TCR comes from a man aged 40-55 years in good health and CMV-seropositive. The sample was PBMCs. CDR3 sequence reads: CASSATGGSWGYTF. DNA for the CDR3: TGCGCCAGCAGCGCAACAGGGGGAAGTTGGGGCTACACCTTC.